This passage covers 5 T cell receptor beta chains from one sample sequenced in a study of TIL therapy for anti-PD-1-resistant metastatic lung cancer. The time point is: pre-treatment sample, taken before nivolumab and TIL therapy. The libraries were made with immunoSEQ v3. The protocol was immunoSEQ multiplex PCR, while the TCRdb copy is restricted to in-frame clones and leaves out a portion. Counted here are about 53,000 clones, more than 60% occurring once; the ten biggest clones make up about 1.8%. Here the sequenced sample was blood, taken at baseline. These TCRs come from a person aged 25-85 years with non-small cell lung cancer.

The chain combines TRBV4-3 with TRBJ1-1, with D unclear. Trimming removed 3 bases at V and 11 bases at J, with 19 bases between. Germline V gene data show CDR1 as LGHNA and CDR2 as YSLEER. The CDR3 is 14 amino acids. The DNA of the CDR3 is TGCGCCAGCAGCCAGAATCACGGGGAGGGTGTGGCTTTCTTT. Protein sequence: CASSQNHGEGVAFF.

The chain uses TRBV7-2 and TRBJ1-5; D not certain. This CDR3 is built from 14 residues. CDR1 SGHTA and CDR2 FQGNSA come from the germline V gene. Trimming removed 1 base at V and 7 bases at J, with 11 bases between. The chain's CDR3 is CASSLGALGQPQHF. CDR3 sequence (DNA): TGTGCCAGCAGCTTAGGGGCTCTAGGGCAGCCCCAGCATTTT.

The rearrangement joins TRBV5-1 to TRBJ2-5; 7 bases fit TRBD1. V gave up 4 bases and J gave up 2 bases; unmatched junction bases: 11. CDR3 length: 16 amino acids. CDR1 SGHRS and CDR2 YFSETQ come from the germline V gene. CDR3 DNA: TGCGCCAGCAGCCAAGGAATCGGGACAGCTCAAGAGACCCAGTACTTC. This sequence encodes CASSQGIGTAQETQYF.

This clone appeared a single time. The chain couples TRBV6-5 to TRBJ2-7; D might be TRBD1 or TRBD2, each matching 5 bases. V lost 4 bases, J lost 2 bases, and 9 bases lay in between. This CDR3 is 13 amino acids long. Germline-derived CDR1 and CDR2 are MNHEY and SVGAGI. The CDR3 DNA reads TGTGCCAGCAGTTTTGGGACCACCTACGAGCAGTACTTC. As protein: CASSFGTTYEQYF.

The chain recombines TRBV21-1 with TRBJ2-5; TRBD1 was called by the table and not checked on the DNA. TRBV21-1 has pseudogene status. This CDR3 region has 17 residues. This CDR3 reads CASSKVGTASPQETQYF. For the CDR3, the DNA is TGTGCCAGCAGCAAAGTAGGGACAGCTTCACCCCAAGAGACCCAGTACTTC.